The following is a T cell receptor beta chain sequence with its context. Per the authors' pipeline: Estimation of nucleated cell counts relied on the amplification of reference gene primers. The data were produced by immunoSEQ multiplex PCR, yet TCRdb's version contains in-frame clones alone and is incomplete. Clone size and V and J calls were adopted from that table, with D and trimming inferred from the DNA. Among about 150,000 clones, roughly 87% were seen once, and the ten largest hold roughly 4%. This sample is drawn from a study of blood T cell repertoires in COVID-19. About the research overall: The origin of the acute and convalescent COVID-19 samples was the United States, Italy and Spain. PBMCs, B-cell-depleted T cells, or T cells were the source of the cDNA or gDNA that made up the material.

V lost 4 bases and J lost 0; bases outside the gene matches: 1. The CDR3 runs 14 residues. Per germline, CDR1 SGHNT and CDR2 YYREEE (reference sequence). Sequencing was done on a sample of peripheral blood. The V and J genes are TRBV5-4 and TRBJ1-3, with 7 bases matching TRBD1. This clonotype was obtained from a woman in her sixties with active or convalescent COVID-19. The CDR3 bases are TGTGCCAGCAGCGACAGGGCCTCTGGAAACACCATATATTTT. Amino acids: CASSDRASGNTIYF.